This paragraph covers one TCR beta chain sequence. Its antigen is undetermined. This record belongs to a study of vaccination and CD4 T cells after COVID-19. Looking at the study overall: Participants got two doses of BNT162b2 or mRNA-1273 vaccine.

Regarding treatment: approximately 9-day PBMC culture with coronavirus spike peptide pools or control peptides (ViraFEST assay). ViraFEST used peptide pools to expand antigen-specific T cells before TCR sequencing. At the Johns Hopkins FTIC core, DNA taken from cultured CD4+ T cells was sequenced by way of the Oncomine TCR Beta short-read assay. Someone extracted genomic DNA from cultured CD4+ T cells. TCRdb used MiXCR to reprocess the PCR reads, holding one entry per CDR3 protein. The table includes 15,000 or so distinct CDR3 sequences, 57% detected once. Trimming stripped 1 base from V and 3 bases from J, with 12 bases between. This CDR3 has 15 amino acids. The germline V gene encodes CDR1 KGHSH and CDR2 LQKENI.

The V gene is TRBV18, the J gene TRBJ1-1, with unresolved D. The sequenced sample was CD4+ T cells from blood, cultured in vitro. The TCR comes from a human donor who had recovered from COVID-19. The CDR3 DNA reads TGTGCCAGCTCACCACAGGCGGGAACGCACACTGAAGCTTTCTTT. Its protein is CASSPQAGTHTEAFF.